The text below deals with one TCR beta chain. Its specificity is not known. The donors were part of the validation cohort, which consisted of under 150 subjects and was separate from the first cohort of about 650 subjects. The data were produced by immunoSEQ multiplex PCR, yet TCRdb's version contains in-frame clones alone and is incomplete. The sample shows over 70,000 clones, around 94% of them seen only once. The record originates from a study of cytomegalovirus exposure and HLA in healthy donors. Study-level findings and limits: Associated with cytomegalovirus, according to the listing, were around 170 TCR beta chains.

This CDR3 comprises 13 residues. Trimming left V 7 bases short and J 1 base short, with 10 bases between. Germline values: CDR1 MNHNS, CDR2 SASEGT. J is TRBJ2-5 and V is TRBV6-1; D possibly corresponds to TRBD1 (6 bases). The TCR originated in a woman under 30 in good health and CMV-seronegative. The sample consisted of PBMCs. Written as DNA, the CDR3 is TGTGCCAGCAATGGACAGCCCCAAGAGACCCAGTACTTC. Translating it yields CASNGQPQETQYF.